The clone carrying this T cell receptor beta chain was recorded at least ten times. What it binds is unknown. MiXCR was run by TCRdb on the reads, yielding one entry per CDR3 protein. The table records 640,000 or so distinct CDR3 sequences, about 33% of them present only once. These data come from a study of T cell repertoires in cytomegalovirus infection. About the research overall: Based on public TCR beta signatures, there were indications of CMV infection and of a matching HLA type. The study, taken as a whole, reports: Dominant in the ex vivo response were TCR beta clonotypes restricted by HLA-C and specific for CMV.

This CDR3 has 15 amino acids. Looked up from germline, CDR1 is MDHEN and CDR2 is SYDVKM. The J segment lost 0 bases and the V segment lost 5 bases, leaving 6 bases of the junction unmatched. The sequencing used cultured PBMCs, collected from culture after CMV antigen stimulation. This chain links TRBV28 with TRBJ1-1; 7 bases are a match to TRBD1. The TCR originated in a human donor in good health (CMV status not recorded). Some clones in this sample may be carry-over from other donors' samples. The DNA for the CDR3 is TGTGCCAGCAGTGAACAGGGGAGGATGAACACTGAAGCTTTCTTT. It encodes CASSEQGRMNTEAFF.